Listed below are T cell receptor beta chains from one sample, sequenced in a study of OX40 agonist ivuxolimab in advanced cancers. The table came from immunoSEQ multiplex PCR; TCRdb's copy has only in-frame clones and leaves some out. The data contain roughly 64,000 clones, approximately 90% of them singletons. The sequencing here drew on CD4+ or CD8+ T cells sorted from blood, taken in a trial of the OX40 agonist ivuxolimab. The source of these receptors is an adult with an advanced solid tumor such as melanoma, head and neck, liver or kidney cancer. Each CDR3 is given with its conserved first and last residue. A D gene is named only where the DNA matches it firmly. The size field is filled for only some rows; it gives once, few, many or a size class.

v_call,clone_size,j_call,d_call,cdr3_aa
TRBV7-9,-,TRBJ2-7,-,CASSLQLYEQYF
TRBV27,-,TRBJ2-7,-,CASLPRTLSYEQYF
TRBV5-1,-,TRBJ2-7,-,CASSGSSYEQYF
TRBV5-1,-,TRBJ2-5,-,CASSRLAGETQYF
TRBV5-4,-,TRBJ1-1,-,CASSPGGGLNTEAFF
TRBV30,-,TRBJ1-6,-,CAWKRGWDSPLHF
TRBV4-2,few,TRBJ1-1,-,CASSHETEAFF
TRBV18,-,TRBJ1-3,TRBD1,CASSTGRGNTIYF
TRBV11-2,once,TRBJ2-4,TRBD1,CASSRDRDIQYF
TRBV5-8,-,TRBJ1-2,TRBD1,CASSLTRTGGYGYTF
TRBV7-2,-,TRBJ1-2,TRBD1,CASSSAGRGRDYGYTF
TRBV19,-,TRBJ2-2,TRBD1,CASRTGGTNTGELFF
TRBV6-4,-,TRBJ1-5,-,CASSLRPESPQHF
TRBV15,-,TRBJ2-1,TRBD1,CATSRDRDRAYNEQFF
TRBV30,-,TRBJ1-5,TRBD1,CAWSNNRGFQPQHF
TRBV7-3,-,TRBJ2-3,-,CASSPGGPTDTQYF
TRBV18,-,TRBJ2-1,-,CASSINNEQFF
TRBV6-1,-,TRBJ2-1,-,CASSVLRGEQFF
TRBV28,-,TRBJ1-2,-,CASVKGGNYGYTF
TRBV5-1,-,TRBJ2-7,TRBD2,CASSLTSGSYEQYF
TRBV5-1,-,TRBJ2-5,TRBD1,CASSFPGQGAAGETQYF
TRBV30,-,TRBJ2-3,TRBD1,CAWIRTGGTDTQYF
TRBV5-1,-,TRBJ2-2,TRBD2,CASSFVPAGSVGELFF
TRBV6-5,-,TRBJ1-5,-,CASSPRDSNQPQHF